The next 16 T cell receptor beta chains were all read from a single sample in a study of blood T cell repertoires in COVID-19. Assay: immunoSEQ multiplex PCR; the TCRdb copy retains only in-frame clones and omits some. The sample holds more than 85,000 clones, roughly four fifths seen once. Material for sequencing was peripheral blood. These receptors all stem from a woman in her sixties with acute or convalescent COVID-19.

Written as DNA, the CDR3 is TGTGCCAGCAGCTTAGGGGCGGGGGAAAATGAAAAACTGTTTTTT. Residues: CASSLGAGENEKLFF. The V and J genes are TRBV7-2 and TRBJ1-4; D possibly corresponds to TRBD1 (5 bases). The germline CDR1 and CDR2 sequences are SGHTA and FQGNSA. This CDR3 has 15 amino acids. V gave up 1 base and J gave up 5 bases, with 11 bases separating them.

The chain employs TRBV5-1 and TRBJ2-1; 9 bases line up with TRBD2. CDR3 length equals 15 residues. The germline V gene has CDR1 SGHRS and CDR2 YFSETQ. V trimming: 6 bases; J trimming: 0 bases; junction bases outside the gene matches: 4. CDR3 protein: CASTSGAASYNEQFF. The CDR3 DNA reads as TGCGCCAGCACTAGCGGGGCCGCCTCCTACAATGAGCAGTTCTTC.

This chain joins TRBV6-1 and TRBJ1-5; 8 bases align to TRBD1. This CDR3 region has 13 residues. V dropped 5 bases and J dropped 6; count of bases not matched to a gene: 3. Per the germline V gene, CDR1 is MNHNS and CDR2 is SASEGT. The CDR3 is CASSQGALQPQHF. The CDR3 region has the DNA TGTGCCAGCAGTCAGGGGGCGCTTCAGCCCCAGCATTTT.

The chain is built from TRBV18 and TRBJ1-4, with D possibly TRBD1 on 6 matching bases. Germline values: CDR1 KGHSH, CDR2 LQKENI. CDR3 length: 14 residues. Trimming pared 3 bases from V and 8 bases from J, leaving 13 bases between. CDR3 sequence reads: CASSPAGAGEKLFF. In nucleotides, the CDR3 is TGTGCCAGCTCACCGGCGGGGGCTGGCGAAAAACTGTTTTTT.

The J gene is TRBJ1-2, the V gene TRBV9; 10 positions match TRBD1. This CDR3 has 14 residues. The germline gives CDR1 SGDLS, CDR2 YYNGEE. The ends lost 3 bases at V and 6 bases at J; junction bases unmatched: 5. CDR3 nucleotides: TGTGCCAGCAGCGATGGACAGGGGGACGATGGCTACACCTTC. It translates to CASSDGQGDDGYTF. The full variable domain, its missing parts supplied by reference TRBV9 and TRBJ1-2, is DSGVTQTPKHLITATGQRVTLRCSPRSGDLSVYWYQQSLDQGLQFLIQYYNGEERAKGNILERFSAQQFPDLHSELNLSSLELGDSALYFCASSDGQGDDGYTFGSGTRLTVV.

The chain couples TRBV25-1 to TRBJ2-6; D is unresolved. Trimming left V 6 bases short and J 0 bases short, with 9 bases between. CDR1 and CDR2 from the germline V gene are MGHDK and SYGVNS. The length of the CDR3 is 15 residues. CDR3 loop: CASSEVDSGANVLTF. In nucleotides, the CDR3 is TGTGCCAGCAGCGAGGTGGACTCTGGGGCCAACGTCCTGACTTTC. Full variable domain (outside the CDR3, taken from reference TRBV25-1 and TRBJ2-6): EADIYQTPRYLVIGTGKKITLECSQTMGHDKMYWYQQDPGMELHLIHYSYGVNSTEKGDLSSESTVSRIRTEHFPLTLESARPSHTSQYLCASSEVDSGANVLTFGAGSRLTVL.

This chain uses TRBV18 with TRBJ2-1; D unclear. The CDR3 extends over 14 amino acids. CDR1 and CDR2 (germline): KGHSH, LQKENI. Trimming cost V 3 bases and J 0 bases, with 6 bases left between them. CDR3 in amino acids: CASSPTTSYNEQFF. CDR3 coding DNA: TGTGCCAGCTCACCGACAACCTCCTACAATGAGCAGTTCTTC.

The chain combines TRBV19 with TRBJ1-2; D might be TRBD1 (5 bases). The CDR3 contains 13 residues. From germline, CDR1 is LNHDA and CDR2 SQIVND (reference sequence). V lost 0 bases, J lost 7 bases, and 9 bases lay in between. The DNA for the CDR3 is TGTGCCAGTAGTATAGAGGGAGGGACTGGCTACACCTTC. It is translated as CASSIEGGTGYTF.

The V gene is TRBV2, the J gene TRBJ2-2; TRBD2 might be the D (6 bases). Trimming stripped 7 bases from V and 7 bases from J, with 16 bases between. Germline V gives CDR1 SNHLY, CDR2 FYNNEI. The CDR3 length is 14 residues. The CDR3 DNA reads TGTGCCAGCATTTGGGACTCAAAGATCGGGGAGCTGTTTTTT. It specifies CASIWDSKIGELFF.

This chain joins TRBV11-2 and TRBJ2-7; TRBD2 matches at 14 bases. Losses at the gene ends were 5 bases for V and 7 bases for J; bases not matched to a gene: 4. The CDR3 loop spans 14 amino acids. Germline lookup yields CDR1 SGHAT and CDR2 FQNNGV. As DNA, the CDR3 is TGTGCCAGCAGCCCGCGGACTAGCGGGGGGGAGCAGTACTTC. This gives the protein CASSPRTSGGEQYF.

The CDR3 nucleotides read TGTGCCAGCAGACCTTCAGGACAGGGGCCTAACTATGGCTACACCTTC. It specifies CASRPSGQGPNYGYTF. V is TRBV27 and J is TRBJ1-2; 9 nucleotides line up with TRBD1. This CDR3 has 16 residues. V was clipped by 6 bases and J by 0 bases; unmatched bases: 8. Germline assignment: CDR1 MNHEY and CDR2 SMNVEV (reference sequence).

This CDR3 is CASSGFAGGVNSPLHF. The DNA of the CDR3 is TGTGCCAGCAGCGGTTTCGCTGGAGGAGTGAATTCACCCCTCCACTTT. The V call is TRBV7-9, the J call TRBJ1-6, with D unclear. The germline V gene encodes CDR1 SEHNR and CDR2 FQNEAQ (reference sequence). This CDR3 spans 16 amino acids. V was clipped by 5 bases and J by 7 bases, with 18 bases between them.

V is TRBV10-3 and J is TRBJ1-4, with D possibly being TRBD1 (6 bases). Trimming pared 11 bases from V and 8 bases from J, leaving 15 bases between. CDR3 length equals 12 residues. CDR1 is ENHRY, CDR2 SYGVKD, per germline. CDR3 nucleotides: TGTGCCTCCCAGGGGAGTGAGGAAAAACTGTTTTTT. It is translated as CASQGSEEKLFF.

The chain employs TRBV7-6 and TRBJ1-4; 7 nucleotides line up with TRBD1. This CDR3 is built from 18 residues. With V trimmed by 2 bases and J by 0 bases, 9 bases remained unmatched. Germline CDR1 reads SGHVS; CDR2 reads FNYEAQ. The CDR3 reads CASSLIGQAPATNEKLFF. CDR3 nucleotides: TGTGCCAGCAGCTTAATAGGACAGGCCCCTGCAACTAATGAAAAACTGTTTTTT.

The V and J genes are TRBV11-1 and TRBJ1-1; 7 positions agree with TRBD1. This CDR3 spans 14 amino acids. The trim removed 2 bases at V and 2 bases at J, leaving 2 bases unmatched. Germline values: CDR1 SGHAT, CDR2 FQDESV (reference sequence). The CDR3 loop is CASSLNRGNTEAFF. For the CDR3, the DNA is TGTGCCAGCAGCTTAAACAGGGGTAACACTGAAGCTTTCTTT.

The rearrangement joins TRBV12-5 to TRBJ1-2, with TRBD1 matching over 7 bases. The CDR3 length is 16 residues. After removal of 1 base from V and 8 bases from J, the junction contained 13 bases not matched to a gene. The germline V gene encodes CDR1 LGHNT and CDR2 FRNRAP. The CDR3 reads CASGLEQGNGLWGYTF. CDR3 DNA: TGTGCTAGTGGTTTGGAACAGGGGAACGGGCTATGGGGCTACACCTTC.